Below, 23 T cell receptor beta chains from the same sample are listed, as sequenced in a study of CD8 T cells in ankylosing spondylitis. Study-wide results and limits: The study identified a TCR beta motif of 7 or 8 highly homologous variants that appeared characteristic of ankylosing spondylitis blood.

Each CDR3 protein is one row after TCRdb ran MiXCR on the 5' RACE reads. The top ten clones hold over 0.9% of a sample with fewer than 450,000 distinct CDR3 sequences, 15% to 20% of them seen once. Their antigens are not known. Sequencing used blood, either unsorted or a sorted T cell fraction (not recorded which). The origin of the receptors is a male donor with ankylosing spondylitis.

This clonotype was observed many times. J is TRBJ2-7 and V is TRBV2; D not resolved. The ends were cut back, 2 bases at V and 3 bases at J, with 11 bases in the middle. The CDR3 sequence is 14 residues long. Per germline, CDR1 SNHLY and CDR2 FYNNEI. The CDR3 DNA reads as TGTGCCAGCAGTGAACTCCCCAGGAGCTACGAGCAGTACTTC. Its translation is CASSELPRSYEQYF. Full variable domain (outside the CDR3, taken from reference TRBV2 and TRBJ2-7): EPEVTQTPSHQVTQMGQEVILRCVPISNHLYFYWYRQILGQKVEFLVSFYNNEISEKSEIFDDQFSVERPDGSNFTLKIRSTKLEDSAMYFCASSELPRSYEQYFGPGTRLTVT.

This clonotype turned up a few times. The genes are TRBV12-3 or TRBV12-4 and TRBJ1-4, with TRBD1 matching 11 bases. The junction had 7 bases not matched to a gene; V was cut back by 6 bases and J by 1 base. This CDR3 region has 17 residues. CDR3 amino acids: CASSPGQGVRTNEKLFF. The CDR3 DNA is TGTGCCAGCAGCCCGGGACAGGGGGTGAGAACTAATGAAAAACTGTTTTTT.

The rearrangement joins TRBV5-1 to TRBJ1-2; D not resolved. Trimming took 4 bases from V and 7 from J, leaving 17 bases between them. Germline lookup yields CDR1 SGHRS and CDR2 YFSETQ. The CDR3 has 14 amino acids. The CDR3, as DNA: TGCGCCAGCAGCGTACCCGGAGGCATGCTTGGCTACACCTTC. This translates into CASSVPGGMLGYTF.

V gene TRBV14 combines with J gene TRBJ2-1; no clear D. The CDR3 loop spans 13 amino acids. Germline CDR1 reads SGHDN; CDR2 reads FVKESK. V was cut by 1 base and J by 7 bases, with 8 bases left in between. In DNA, the CDR3 is TGTGCCAGCAGCCAAGTTCTTAGGAATGAGCAGTTCTTC. This gives the protein CASSQVLRNEQFF.

In its sample, this clonotype was seen a few times. The V call is TRBV2, the J call TRBJ2-5; D possibly corresponds to TRBD1 (6 bases). Trimming stripped 8 bases from V and 7 bases from J, with 14 bases between. This CDR3 has 12 residues. Germline CDR1 SNHLY, CDR2 FYNNEI. The CDR3, as DNA: TGTGCCAGCCGGGACACCCGGGGGACCCAGTACTTC. Its protein is CASRDTRGTQYF.

This clonotype was found a few times. The chain links TRBV5-1 to TRBJ1-2; TRBD1 matches 7 bases. This CDR3 has 15 residues. The ends lost 0 bases at V and 6 bases at J; junction bases unmatched: 8. CDR1 and CDR2 (germline): SGHRS, YFSETQ. The CDR3 protein is CASSLGPGTANGYTF. As DNA, the CDR3 is TGCGCCAGCAGCTTGGGTCCCGGGACAGCCAATGGCTACACCTTC.

The J gene is TRBJ2-3, the V gene TRBV20-1, with D maybe TRBD2 (6 bases). CDR3 length: 14 amino acids. From germline, CDR1 is DFQATT and CDR2 SNEGSKA (reference sequence). V was cut by 2 bases and J by 4 bases, with 13 bases left in between. For the CDR3, the DNA is TGCAGTGCTAGAATGGCGGGAATTGCAGATACGCAGTATTTT. Residues: CSARMAGIADTQYF.

The genes are TRBV6-5 and TRBJ2-7; a weak D match, TRBD1 (7 bases). Trimming pared 2 bases from V and 0 bases from J, leaving 11 bases between. The CDR3 is 15 amino acids. Germline V gene sequence: CDR1 MNHEY, CDR2 SVGAGI. In DNA, the CDR3 is TGTGCCAGCAGTTACGCGGGACAGTTCTCCTACGAGCAGTACTTC. This codes for CASSYAGQFSYEQYF.

The J gene is TRBJ2-1, the V gene TRBV4-2; 9 nucleotides agree with TRBD1. Germline V gene lookup returns CDR1 LGHNA and CDR2 YNFKEQ. CDR3 length equals 17 residues. V shed 0 bases and J 0 bases; nucleotides not matched to a gene: 3. The CDR3 sequence is CASSQDWTGVSYNEQFF. CDR3 sequence (DNA): TGTGCCAGCAGCCAAGATTGGACAGGGGTCTCCTACAATGAGCAGTTCTTC.

This clonotype was recorded a few times. The chain is built from TRBV7-8 and TRBJ2-4; possible D gene TRBD1, 6 bases. This CDR3 region has 16 residues. V lost 5 bases and J 3 bases, leaving 17 bases between the germline ends. CDR1 is SGHVS and CDR2 is FQNEAQ in the germline V gene. The CDR3 DNA is TGTGCCAGCAGCCTTACAGGGAAGGGGGTCAAAAACATTCAGTACTTC. Translating gives CASSLTGKGVKNIQYF.

This chain links TRBV6-5 with TRBJ2-5; tentatively, D is TRBD1 or TRBD2 (5 bases each). V lost 4 bases and J lost 5, with 20 bases in between. The CDR3 totals 16 residues. Germline-derived CDR1 and CDR2 are MNHEY and SVGAGI. CDR3 in DNA: TGTGCCAGCAGTTTCGAAACTAGGGGCGCCGGGGAGACCCAGTACTTC. Its protein product is CASSFETRGAGETQYF.

This clonotype appeared a few times. The chain uses TRBV5-1 and TRBJ2-7; D not certain. CDR3 length equals 13 residues. Trimming stripped 2 bases from V and 7 bases from J, with 13 bases between. Germline CDR1 and CDR2: SGHRS and YFSETQ. The CDR3, as DNA: TGCGCCAGCAGCTTCGGCCCCGTGGGAGAGCAGTACTTC. Its translation is CASSFGPVGEQYF.

The rearrangement links TRBV7-2 to TRBJ2-7; TRBD2 matches 10 bases. The ends lost 5 bases at V and 5 bases at J; junction bases unmatched: 3. CDR3 length: 13 amino acids. Germline V gene sequence: CDR1 SGHTA, CDR2 FQGNSA. DNA of the CDR3: TGTGCCAGCAGCAAGCTAGCGGGGGACGAGCAGTACTTC. Amino acid sequence: CASSKLAGDEQYF. The full variable domain, with the rest looked up from reference TRBV7-2 and TRBJ2-7, is GAGVSQSPSNKVTEKGKDVELRCDPISGHTALYWYRQSLGQGLEFLIYFQGNSAPDKSGLPSDRFSAERTGGSVSTLTIQRTQQEDSAVYLCASSKLAGDEQYFGPGTRLTVT.

The rearrangement links TRBV7-3 to TRBJ1-2; D unclear. Trimming took off 4 bases at V and 8 bases at J, with 11 bases between the two ends. The CDR3 covers 12 residues. Germline V lookup: CDR1 SGHTA, CDR2 FQGTGA. The CDR3 spells CASSSAGPGYTF. CDR3 DNA: TGTGCCAGCAGCTCCGCGGGCCCCGGCTACACCTTC.

The rearrangement uses TRBV20-1 and TRBJ2-7; 9 nucleotides line up with TRBD2. CDR1 and CDR2 from the germline V gene are DFQATT and SNEGSKA (reference sequence). V shed 8 bases and J 0 bases; nucleotides not matched to a gene: 2. The CDR3 length is 12 residues. CDR3 nucleotides: TGCAGTAGCGGGAGGTTCTCCTACGAGCAGTACTTC. Protein: CSSGRFSYEQYF.

The rearrangement joins TRBV14 to TRBJ2-7; the D is unclear. The V gene's germline CDR1 is SGHDN and CDR2 FVKESK. The CDR3 is 13 residues long. The germline V and J ends were trimmed by 3 bases and 6 bases, with 12 bases remaining between them. CDR3 in amino acids: CASSHELGSEQYF. As DNA, the CDR3 is TGTGCCAGCAGCCATGAGCTAGGGTCCGAGCAGTACTTC.

The chain employs TRBV3-1 and TRBJ1-4; 10 nucleotides agree with TRBD1. V was pared by 4 bases and J by 5 bases, with 10 bases of the junction left unmatched. The CDR3 runs to 17 residues. CDR1 and CDR2 from the germline V gene are LGHDT and YNNKEL (reference sequence). The CDR3 nucleotides are TGTGCCAGCAGCCCGACAGGGGGCGGTGGGCCGAATGAAAAACTGTTTTTT. This sequence encodes CASSPTGGGGPNEKLFF. Complete variable domain (other parts from reference TRBV3-1 and TRBJ1-4): DTAVSQTPKYLVTQMGNDKSIKCEQNLGHDTMYWYKQDSKKFLKIMFSYNNKELIINETVPNRFSPKSPDKAHLNLHINSLELGDSAVYFCASSPTGGGGPNEKLFFGSGTQLSVL.

V usage is TRBV12-3 or TRBV12-4 and J usage is TRBJ2-3, with 9 bases identical to TRBD1. This CDR3 region has 16 residues. The V gene end was trimmed by 7 bases and the J gene end by 6 bases; junction bases not matched to a gene: 14. CDR3 region: CASNPTGGRILDTQYF. DNA for the CDR3: TGTGCCAGCAACCCGACAGGGGGTAGAATTTTGGATACGCAGTATTTT.

This sequence joins TRBV11-1 and TRBJ2-3, with TRBD1 identical over 7 bases. V trimming: 3 bases; J trimming: 4 bases; junction bases outside the gene matches: 19. Per germline, CDR1 SGHAT and CDR2 FQDESV (reference sequence). The CDR3 length is 19 residues. CDR3 nucleotides: TGTGCCAGCAGCTTGGGACAGAGTTGGGACCCACAATCTCCAGATACGCAGTATTTT. This encodes CASSLGQSWDPQSPDTQYF.

This clonotype was observed a few times. The chain is built from TRBV20-1 and TRBJ2-7, with D possibly TRBD2 on 5 matching bases. The CDR3 spans 15 residues. V was shortened by 2 bases and J by 5 bases, with 19 bases between the two germline ends. Germline V gives CDR1 DFQATT, CDR2 SNEGSKA (reference sequence). Here the CDR3 DNA reads TGCAGTGCTAGAAAGAGACCTCCGGCGGGCCACGAGCAGTACTTC. This translates into CSARKRPPAGHEQYF.

The rearrangement links TRBV15 to TRBJ1-3; 7 bases line up with TRBD1. Germline V gene data show CDR1 as LNHNV and CDR2 as YYDKDF (reference sequence). CDR3 size: 17 residues. The V segment lost 0 bases and the J segment 4 bases; nucleotides outside the gene matches: 9. This chain's CDR3 is CATSRDPDRVTGNTIYF. The CDR3 DNA is TGTGCCACCAGCAGAGACCCAGACAGGGTTACGGGAAACACCATATATTTT.

This clonotype was seen ten or more times. This sequence joins TRBV5-1 and TRBJ1-5; D call uncertain. CDR1 and CDR2 (germline): SGHRS, YFSETQ. This CDR3 is built from 13 residues. Trimming removed 4 bases from V and 4 bases from J, with 9 bases in between. The CDR3 spells CASSPDGNQPQHF. The CDR3 DNA sequence: TGCGCCAGCAGCCCCGACGGGAATCAGCCCCAGCATTTT.

This clonotype was picked up a small number of times. The CDR3 reads CASSQLLKDYNEQFF. CDR3 sequence (DNA): TGTGCCAGCAGCCAGTTGCTGAAGGACTACAATGAGCAGTTCTTC. V and J are TRBV14 and TRBJ2-1; no clear D. Germline CDR1 reads SGHDN; CDR2 reads FVKESK. Trimming left V 3 bases short and J 3 bases short, with 12 bases between. The CDR3 has 15 residues.